The next 10 T cell receptor beta chains were all read from a single sample in a study of response to subunit inactivated influenza vaccine. TCRdb reprocessed the RT-PCR reads with MiXCR, giving one entry per CDR3 protein. The table lists a few hundred thousand distinct CDR3 sequences, approximately 10% of them singletons. The sample in question was PBMCs from blood, obtained about 6 weeks after vaccination. The receptors originated from a man aged 50 or older who received an inactivated influenza vaccine.

V usage is TRBV12-3 or TRBV12-4 and J usage is TRBJ2-3; the D gene is possibly TRBD1 (6 bases). V lost 5 bases to trimming and J lost 6 bases, with 21 bases between them. The CDR3 has 16 amino acids. Here the CDR3 reads CASSVSGTIAGDTQYF. The CDR3 DNA follows: TGTGCCAGCAGTGTTTCGGGGACAATTGCAGGGGATACGCAGTATTTT.

The chain carries TRBV20-1 and TRBJ2-2, with D uncertain. CDR3 length: 14 amino acids. The V end lost 5 bases, the J end lost 2 bases, and 12 bases lay between the germline ends. Germline V gene sequence: CDR1 DFQATT, CDR2 SNEGSKA (reference sequence). DNA of the CDR3: TGCAGTGCTCACCGTAACCCTAACACCGGGGAGCTGTTTTTT. It yields the protein CSAHRNPNTGELFF.

The J gene is TRBJ2-5, the V gene TRBV5-1; TRBD2 matches 8 bases. The CDR3 extends over 16 amino acids. The junction had 6 bases not matched to a gene; V was cut back by 0 bases and J by 2 bases. Germline loops: CDR1 SGHRS, CDR2 YFSETQ. The CDR3 reads CASSLAASGQQETQYF. The DNA of the CDR3 is TGCGCCAGCAGCTTGGCCGCTAGCGGGCAACAAGAGACCCAGTACTTC.

This clonotype was observed many times. The chain combines TRBV12-3 or TRBV12-4 with TRBJ1-4; 9 bases align to TRBD1. CDR3 length: 18 residues. J lost 7 bases, V lost 4 bases, and 16 bases had no gene match. CDR3 bases: TGTGCCAGCAGTTCCGGACAGGGGCTCCTTCAGGGGGTTGAAAAACTGTTTTTT. Protein sequence: CASSSGQGLLQGVEKLFF.

This clonotype was detected only a few times. The chain combines TRBV20-1 with TRBJ2-2; TRBD2 might be the D (6 bases). V was clipped by 5 bases and J by 5 bases, with 21 bases between them. The germline gives CDR1 DFQATT, CDR2 SNEGSKA (reference sequence). The CDR3 is 16 residues long. In nucleotides, the CDR3 is TGCAGTGCTCCCTTCGGCGGGACTTTCAAGACCGGGGAGCTGTTTTTT. It codes for CSAPFGGTFKTGELFF.

This clonotype was counted at least ten times. The V and J genes are TRBV6-5 and TRBJ1-6, with D perhaps TRBD1 (5 bases). Germline assignment: CDR1 MNHEY and CDR2 SVGAGI. CDR3 length equals 12 residues. V gave up 6 bases and J gave up 14 bases, with 14 bases separating them. DNA for the CDR3: TGTGCCAGCAGCCGACAGTCCTCCGCCCTCCACTTT. Translation: CASSRQSSALHF.

This clonotype showed up just a few times. The chain's CDR3 is CASSKAGECTDTQYF. The CDR3, as DNA: TGTGCCAGCAGCAAAGCGGGGGAGTGCACAGATACGCAGTATTTT. The rearrangement links TRBV21-1 to TRBJ2-3; the tabulated D call, TRBD2, remains unverified against the DNA. TRBV21-1 is described as a pseudogene. This CDR3 spans 15 amino acids.

This clonotype was detected only a few times. This chain joins TRBV30 and TRBJ2-1, with unresolved D. V shed 5 bases and J shed 6 bases, with 14 bases lying between them. This CDR3 has 13 amino acids. The germline V gene has CDR1 GTSNPN and CDR2 SVGIG (reference sequence). CDR3 sequence reads: CAWETIESNEQFF. The CDR3 DNA reads as TGTGCCTGGGAAACGATTGAGAGCAATGAGCAGTTCTTC.

This clonotype was seen repeatedly, ten times or more. The chain is built from TRBV12-3 or TRBV12-4 and TRBJ2-5, with D perhaps TRBD2 (6 bases). The V end was cut by 6 bases, the J end by 3 bases, with 11 bases between. The length of the CDR3 is 13 residues. CDR3 loop: CASRDWGEETQYF. The CDR3 coding sequence is TGTGCCAGCAGGGATTGGGGGGAAGAGACCCAGTACTTC.

The chain combines TRBV6-5 with TRBJ2-2, with D perhaps matching TRBD2 (5 bases). Trimming took 3 bases from V and 3 from J, leaving 11 bases between them. Germline values: CDR1 MNHEY, CDR2 SVGAGI. This CDR3 comprises 15 residues. Here the CDR3 reads CASSYLGSDTGELFF. The DNA of the CDR3 is TGTGCCAGCAGTTATCTGGGGAGCGACACCGGGGAGCTGTTTTTT.